Listed below are T cell receptor beta chains from one sample, sequenced in a study of beta chain features in type 1 diabetes. Libraries were prepared by immunoSEQ multiplex PCR; TCRdb keeps only in-frame clonotypes and omits some of them. The table includes approximately 360,000 clones, roughly 12% detected once. Sample: naive CD4+ T cells from blood. These receptors all come from a woman under 30 with type 1 diabetes. Each CDR3 is given without its conserved first and last residue. The order of the fields is clone size, V gene, J gene, CDR3 protein. A row's size may be missing; if present it is once, few, many or a size class.

.	TRBV6-5	TRBJ2-7	ASSQDYSTNYEQY
few	TRBV7-2	TRBJ2-7	ASSLGLAANYEQY
.	TRBV4-1	TRBJ2-7	ASSQGGGSYEQY
.	TRBV7-9	TRBJ2-7	ASSLGGQTYEQY
few	TRBV5-4	TRBJ1-4	ASSMAGGATNEKLF
few	TRBV30	TRBJ2-4	AWSVLAGATNIQY
.	TRBV2	TRBJ2-1	ASSGGTGEHEQF
.	TRBV5-1	TRBJ1-6	ASSLGQELPLGNSPLH
.	TRBV19	TRBJ1-5	ASSSGTGVHQPQH
.	TRBV4-3	TRBJ2-3	ASSQARERDTQY